The 20 T cell receptor beta chains below come from one sample, sequenced in a study of blood T cells in healthy people across ages. A second PCR of roughly 7 to 11 cycles used a sample-barcoded 5' primer and a J-beta primer mix. MiXCR, applied by TCRdb to the 5' RACE reads, yields one record per CDR3 protein. The data hold about 1.8 million distinct CDR3 sequences, with about 50% observed a single time. Input material: blood. These receptors were obtained from a woman aged 35 to 49 in good health.

The table lists this clonotype with a few counts. The V and J genes are TRBV29-1 and TRBJ2-1, with D tentatively TRBD1 (6 bases). CDR1 and CDR2 (germline): SQVTM, ANQGSEA. CDR3 size: 14 residues. Deletions cut 8 bases from V and 2 bases from J, with 16 bases between. The CDR3 DNA follows: TGCAGCTCTCTAGACAGGCGGACCTACAATGAGCAGTTCTTC. Amino acids: CSSLDRRTYNEQFF.

CDR3 residues: CASSIRLGSETQYF. Written as DNA, the CDR3 is TGTGCCAGTAGTATCAGACTAGGTTCAGAGACCCAGTACTTC. This chain connects TRBV19 to TRBJ2-5; D is perhaps TRBD2 (6 bases). This CDR3 spans 14 amino acids. The germline gives CDR1 LNHDA, CDR2 SQIVND (reference sequence). The V end was cut by 3 bases, the J end by 4 bases, with 12 bases between.

This chain joins TRBV28 and TRBJ2-1; perhaps TRBD2 as D (6 bases). The CDR3 runs 19 residues. Trimming removed 4 bases at V and 0 bases at J, with 22 bases between. Germline assignment: CDR1 MDHEN and CDR2 SYDVKM. CDR3 amino acids: CASSSPIWRGPSSYNEQFF. The DNA for the CDR3 is TGTGCCAGCAGTTCCCCCATCTGGCGGGGTCCTAGCTCCTACAATGAGCAGTTCTTC.

This chain joins TRBV21-1 and TRBJ2-3; the listed D gene, TRBD1, was not tested against the DNA. TRBV21-1 represents a pseudogene. The CDR3 is 12 residues long. The CDR3 DNA follows: TGTGCCAGCTCGGGCCCCCAAGATACGCAGTATTTT. This gives the protein CASSGPQDTQYF.

The genes are TRBV12-3 or TRBV12-4 and TRBJ2-1, with a possible D match to TRBD1 (5 bases). The CDR3 extends over 13 amino acids. Trimming pared 7 bases from V and 4 bases from J, leaving 11 bases between. The DNA for the CDR3 is TGTGCCAGCAACAGGCCAGCTTACAATGAGCAGTTCTTC. Its protein product is CASNRPAYNEQFF.

The rearrangement links TRBV12-3 or TRBV12-4 to TRBJ2-3; 7 bases are shared with TRBD1. The CDR3 loop spans 13 amino acids. J was trimmed by 6 bases and V by 3 bases; bases with no gene match: 3. The CDR3 DNA sequence: TGTGCCAGCAGTTTGCAGACAGGGGATACGCAGTATTTT. Its protein is CASSLQTGDTQYF.

This clonotype appeared a few times. The chain has TRBV6-4 and TRBJ2-1; D unclear. Trimming pared 6 bases from V and 9 bases from J, leaving 18 bases between. The CDR3 has 14 residues. Germline V gives CDR1 MRHNA, CDR2 SNTAGT. The CDR3 loop is CASRRNPSVGEQFF. Here the CDR3 DNA reads TGTGCCAGCAGACGCAATCCCTCCGTCGGTGAGCAGTTCTTC.

Of note for this clonotype: At one of its ends the junction is not consistent with the germline gene, which may arise from a read error. The chain's CDR3 is CTSSRLIAISGANVLTF. The CDR3 DNA sequence: TGCACCAGCAGCCGCTTGATCGCCATCTCTGGGGCCAACGTCCTGACTTTC. This sequence joins TRBV4-3 and TRBJ2-6; no firm D call. CDR3 length: 17 residues. The germline V gene has CDR1 LGHNA and CDR2 YSLEER.

The rearrangement joins TRBV4-3 to TRBJ1-1; unclear D gene. The CDR3 has 14 amino acids. Germline V gene data show CDR1 as LGHNA and CDR2 as YSLEER. Trimming removed 0 bases from V and 5 bases from J, with 10 bases in between. CDR3 residues: CASSQDSYGTEAFF. For the CDR3, the DNA is TGCGCCAGCAGCCAAGATAGCTACGGGACTGAAGCTTTCTTT.

The chain joins TRBV29-1 to TRBJ2-5, with TRBD1 matching over 7 bases. Germline trimming cut 6 bases from V and 11 bases from J; bases unmatched to any gene: 9. This CDR3 is 11 amino acids long. Per germline, CDR1 SQVTM and CDR2 ANQGSEA. The CDR3 protein is CSVPSGQEQYF. In nucleotides, the CDR3 is TGCAGCGTCCCAAGCGGACAGGAGCAGTACTTC.

The gene calls are TRBV28 and TRBJ2-5; TRBD2 matches at 9 bases. The CDR3 totals 12 residues. V dropped 7 bases and J dropped 9; count of bases not matched to a gene: 6. Germline loops: CDR1 MDHEN, CDR2 SYDVKM. CDR3 nucleotides: TGTGCCAGCACAGCGGGGGGACAGCCCCAGTACTTC. This translates into CASTAGGQPQYF.

This clonotype was counted once. The CDR3 loop reads CASSPPGRTEFF. The CDR3 region has the DNA TGTGCCAGCAGCCCCCCGGGACGTACAGAGTTCTTC. This chain joins TRBV28 and TRBJ2-1; D is tentatively TRBD1 or TRBD2 (5 bases each). The germline V and J ends were trimmed by 6 bases and 14 bases, with 17 bases remaining between them. The CDR3 extends over 12 amino acids. Per germline, CDR1 MDHEN and CDR2 SYDVKM.

This chain links TRBV6-1 with TRBJ2-7; D gene unclear. CDR1 is MNHNS and CDR2 is SASEGT in the germline V gene. V gave up 4 bases and J gave up 0 bases, with 10 bases separating them. The CDR3 runs to 14 residues. CDR3 residues: CASSGYRSSYEQYF. CDR3 coding DNA: TGTGCCAGCAGTGGGTACAGAAGCTCCTACGAGCAGTACTTC.

The chain is built from TRBV11-2 and TRBJ1-1; the D is unclear. V was trimmed by 1 base and J by 3 bases, leaving 6 bases between them. Germline lookup yields CDR1 SGHAT and CDR2 FQNNGV. This CDR3 is built from 13 residues. The CDR3 sequence: CASSLVQYTEAFF. The CDR3 nucleotides read TGTGCCAGCAGCTTAGTACAGTACACTGAAGCTTTCTTT.

For this clonotype: Sequence at one end of the junction differs from germline and may be a read error. V gene TRBV28 combines with J gene TRBJ2-7, with TRBD1 identical over 7 bases. Judging by the DNA end, TRBJ2-5 fits better; the J call may be wrong. The CDR3 is 12 amino acids. From germline, CDR1 is MDHEN and CDR2 SYDVKM. For the CDR3, the DNA is TGTGCCGGCAGGACAGGTCGAGAGACCCAGTACTTC. Protein: CAGRTGRETQYF.

This clonotype was seen only a few times. The genes are TRBV9 and TRBJ2-1, with 7 bases that match TRBD1. The CDR3 runs 19 residues. CDR1 is SGDLS and CDR2 is YYNGEE in the germline V gene. Trimming removed 3 bases from V and 9 bases from J; junction bases left unmatched: 24. The CDR3 DNA follows: TGTGCCAGCAGCGGGGACAACGTTTGGGTCAGCCAGGGGGAGAGTGAGCAGTTCTTC. It encodes CASSGDNVWVSQGESEQFF.

The chain is built from TRBV4-2 and TRBJ1-2, with TRBD1 matching 7 bases. The germline V gene has CDR1 LGHNA and CDR2 YNFKEQ. This CDR3 is built from 16 residues. Germline trimming cut 0 bases from V and 4 bases from J; bases unmatched to any gene: 8. DNA of the CDR3: TGTGCCAGCAGCCAAGAGACAGGGACGACTCCCTATGGCTACACCTTC. Protein sequence: CASSQETGTTPYGYTF.

In this sample, this clonotype turned up a few times. The rearrangement joins TRBV10-3 to TRBJ2-1, with a weak D call TRBD1 (5 bases). The CDR3 is 16 residues long. The germline V gene encodes CDR1 ENHRY and CDR2 SYGVKD. V was trimmed by 6 bases and J by 0 bases, leaving 15 bases between them. CDR3 bases: TGTGCCATCAGGGCCGACAGTTCGAGCTCCTACAATGAGCAGTTCTTC. Encoded protein: CAIRADSSSSYNEQFF.

The V gene is TRBV7-9, the J gene TRBJ2-1; D not certain. The CDR3 length is 12 residues. V was shortened by 2 bases and J by 10 bases, with 9 bases between the two germline ends. The germline V gene encodes CDR1 SEHNR and CDR2 FQNEAQ (reference sequence). CDR3 region: CASSLNPREQFF. In DNA, the CDR3 is TGTGCCAGCAGCTTAAATCCCCGCGAGCAGTTCTTC.

In its sample, this clonotype was seen a few times. This chain joins TRBV6-5 and TRBJ1-2; D is possibly TRBD1 (6 bases). The V gene lost 2 bases and the J gene lost 6 bases, with 16 bases spanning the gap. The CDR3 is 15 amino acids. Germline V gene data show CDR1 as MNHEY and CDR2 as SVGAGI. The CDR3 coding sequence is TGTGCCAGCAGTTACATCCGGGGGCACAGGGATGGCTACACCTTC. Translated, it gives CASSYIRGHRDGYTF.